The rows below give T cell receptor beta chains drawn from one sample of a study of T cell changes during pregnancy in multiple sclerosis. Only in-frame clones appear in the TCRdb table, and some are missing; sequencing was by immunoSEQ multiplex PCR. The sample includes approximately 45,000 clones, around 93% of them seen just once. The material sequenced was CD8+ T cells from peripheral blood mononuclear cells, taken in the second trimester of pregnancy. The receptors here all came from a female donor with multiple sclerosis, enrolled in a pregnancy study. The CDR3 runs from the conserved cysteine through the conserved F or W. Each record gives: J gene, D gene, clone size, V gene, CDR3 protein, CDR3 DNA. The D gene is left open where the match is weak. Clone sizes are given selectively: once, few, many, or a class where the clone is expanded.

J: TRBJ1-5
D: -
size: once
V: TRBV6-6
CDR3: CASSPTGLNQPQHF
DNA: TGTGCCAGCAGCCCTACAGGGTTGAATCAGCCCCAGCATTTT

J: TRBJ1-4
D: -
size: -
V: TRBV25-1
CDR3: CASSEFGGYEKLFF
DNA: TGTGCCAGCAGTGAATTTGGCGGGTATGAAAAACTGTTTTTT

J: TRBJ1-2
D: -
size: -
V: TRBV19
CDR3: CASSAGYGYTF
DNA: TGTGCCAGTAGTGCAGGGTATGGCTACACCTTC

J: TRBJ2-7
D: TRBD2
size: -
V: TRBV7-9
CDR3: CASRRSGLPYEQYF
DNA: TGTGCCAGCAGGCGGTCGGGACTACCCTACGAGCAGTACTTC

J: TRBJ2-2
D: -
size: -
V: TRBV2
CDR3: CASIGDTGELFF
DNA: TGTGCCAGCATCGGGGACACCGGGGAGCTGTTTTTT

J: TRBJ2-7
D: -
size: -
V: TRBV11-3
CDR3: CASSLDSYEQYF
DNA: TGTGCCAGCAGCTTGGACAGCTACGAGCAGTACTTC

J: TRBJ1-2
D: TRBD1
size: -
V: TRBV12-5
CDR3: CASGFFAGDRVRRTSGYTF
DNA: TGTGCTAGTGGTTTTTTCGCGGGGGACAGGGTGAGGCGTACTTCTGGCTACACCTTC

J: TRBJ2-3
D: -
size: once
V: TRBV6-6
CDR3: CASTPRGTDTQYF
DNA: TGTGCCAGCACCCCTCGGGGCACAGATACGCAGTATTTT

J: TRBJ2-3
D: TRBD1
size: once
V: TRBV7-9
CDR3: CASSQATGGSDTQYF
DNA: TGTGCCAGCAGCCAAGCAACAGGGGGCTCAGATACGCAGTATTTT

J: TRBJ2-3
D: -
size: -
V: TRBV9
CDR3: CASSRAGGTDTQYF
DNA: TGTGCCAGCAGTCGGGCCGGGGGCACAGATACGCAGTATTTT

J: TRBJ1-1
D: TRBD1
size: few
V: TRBV9
CDR3: CASSTRQGENTEAFF
DNA: TGTGCCAGCAGCACCCGACAGGGAGAGAACACTGAAGCTTTCTTT

J: TRBJ2-4
D: TRBD2
size: -
V: TRBV9
CDR3: CASSGTSGNIQYF
DNA: TGTGCCAGCAGTGGGACTAGCGGAAACATTCAGTACTTC

J: TRBJ2-3
D: TRBD2
size: -
V: TRBV7-2
CDR3: CASSLILAADTQYF
DNA: TGTGCCAGCAGCTTGATACTAGCGGCAGATACGCAGTATTTT

J: TRBJ1-1
D: TRBD1
size: -
V: TRBV7-9
CDR3: CASSLAWGQQNTEAFF
DNA: TGTGCCAGCAGCTTAGCATGGGGACAGCAGAACACTGAAGCTTTCTTT

J: TRBJ2-1
D: TRBD1
size: medium-sized
V: TRBV6-4
CDR3: CASSAGGEDYNEQFF
DNA: TGTGCCAGCAGTGCAGGGGGCGAGGATTACAATGAGCAGTTCTTC

J: TRBJ1-1
D: TRBD1
size: -
V: TRBV29-1
CDR3: CSLRTGGNEAFF
DNA: TGCAGCCTAAGGACAGGGGGGAATGAAGCTTTCTTT

J: TRBJ1-4
D: -
size: -
V: TRBV7-6
CDR3: CASSDRTANENLFF
DNA: TGTGCCAGCAGTGACAGGACGGCAAATGAAAATCTGTTTTTT

J: TRBJ1-2
D: -
size: -
V: TRBV27
CDR3: CASSIRGAYGYTF
DNA: TGTGCCAGCAGCATACGGGGTGCTTATGGCTACACCTTC

J: TRBJ2-7
D: TRBD2
size: -
V: TRBV7-9
CDR3: CASSPELAAFYEQYF
DNA: TGTGCCAGCAGCCCGGAGCTAGCGGCATTCTACGAGCAGTACTTC

J: TRBJ1-1
D: -
size: once
V: TRBV4-3
CDR3: CASSQEDSAGTEAFF
DNA: TGCGCCAGCAGCCAAGAAGACTCAGCGGGAACTGAAGCTTTCTTT

J: TRBJ2-7
D: -
size: -
V: TRBV2
CDR3: CASIWTQSSYEQYF
DNA: TGTGCCAGCATTTGGACACAAAGCTCCTACGAGCAGTACTTC

J: TRBJ2-7
D: TRBD2
size: once
V: TRBV9
CDR3: CASSSSGGALPEQYF
DNA: TGTGCCAGCAGCTCTAGCGGGGGGGCCCTCCCCGAGCAGTACTTC

J: TRBJ2-7
D: TRBD1
size: -
V: TRBV7-7
CDR3: CASSAHRGEGEQYF
DNA: TGTGCTAGCAGCGCCCACAGGGGAGAGGGCGAGCAGTACTTC

J: TRBJ2-1
D: TRBD2
size: -
V: TRBV4-1
CDR3: CASSPRGRGGGYNEQFF
DNA: TGCGCCAGCAGCCCCCGAGGTCGCGGGGGGGGTTACAATGAGCAGTTCTTC

J: TRBJ1-2
D: -
size: -
V: TRBV13
CDR3: CASSLVTGRHGYTF
DNA: TGTGCCAGCAGCTTAGTTACAGGGCGCCATGGCTACACCTTC

J: TRBJ2-3
D: TRBD1
size: once
V: TRBV5-1
CDR3: CASSLERTGQGITDTQYF
DNA: TGCGCCAGCAGCTTGGAGCGGACGGGACAGGGGATAACAGATACGCAGTATTTT

J: TRBJ2-6
D: TRBD2
size: -
V: TRBV7-6
CDR3: CASSFGGAGANVLTF
DNA: TGTGCCAGCAGCTTCGGGGGGGCTGGGGCCAACGTCCTGACTTTC

J: TRBJ2-7
D: TRBD2
size: -
V: TRBV7-6
CDR3: CASSLGTSGGLAEQYF
DNA: TGTGCCAGCAGCCTTGGGACTAGCGGGGGGCTTGCGGAGCAGTACTTC

J: TRBJ2-7
D: TRBD1
size: once
V: TRBV19
CDR3: CASSPGTGVYEQYF
DNA: TGTGCCAGTAGTCCCGGGACAGGGGTCTACGAGCAGTACTTC

J: TRBJ2-3
D: TRBD2
size: -
V: TRBV5-4
CDR3: CASSLWTSGGALTDTQYF
DNA: TGTGCCAGCAGCCTGTGGACTAGCGGGGGGGCTTTAACAGATACGCAGTATTTT

J: TRBJ2-1
D: TRBD2
size: -
V: TRBV2
CDR3: CASSGLAGGDNEQFF
DNA: TGTGCCAGCAGTGGACTAGCGGGGGGAGACAATGAGCAGTTCTTC

J: TRBJ1-2
D: -
size: once
V: TRBV5-6
CDR3: CASSLEGMGLYGYTF
DNA: TGTGCCAGCAGCTTGGAGGGGATGGGCCTCTATGGCTACACCTTC

J: TRBJ2-1
D: -
size: -
V: TRBV5-4
CDR3: CASSFGLLNEQFF
DNA: TGTGCCAGCAGCTTCGGACTCCTTAATGAGCAGTTCTTC

J: TRBJ1-2
D: -
size: -
V: TRBV6-5
CDR3: CASSYSTQAGYTF
DNA: TGTGCCAGCAGTTACTCGACGCAGGCTGGCTACACCTTC

J: TRBJ1-6
D: TRBD1
size: -
V: TRBV4-1
CDR3: CASSQREGASSYNSPLHF
DNA: TGCGCCAGCAGCCAACGTGAGGGGGCGAGCTCCTATAATTCACCCCTCCACTTT

J: TRBJ1-2
D: -
size: -
V: TRBV27
CDR3: CAITTEGASYGYTF
DNA: TGTGCCATTACAACAGAAGGGGCATCATATGGCTACACCTTC

J: TRBJ2-2
D: TRBD2
size: -
V: TRBV2
CDR3: CASSEEAGGNTGELFF
DNA: TGTGCCAGCAGTGAAGAAGCGGGGGGGAACACCGGGGAGCTGTTTTTT

J: TRBJ2-5
D: TRBD2
size: -
V: TRBV4-1
CDR3: CASSLRAGTSGGAWETQYF
DNA: TGCGCCAGCAGTCTCCGGGCCGGGACTAGCGGGGGGGCCTGGGAGACCCAGTACTTC

J: TRBJ2-7
D: TRBD2
size: -
V: TRBV19
CDR3: CASSIAGTSGIEQYF
DNA: TGTGCCAGTAGTATAGCCGGGACTAGCGGCATCGAGCAGTACTTC

J: TRBJ1-5
D: -
size: -
V: TRBV5-1
CDR3: CASSLWGDAQPQHF
DNA: TGCGCCAGCAGCTTGTGGGGGGACGCTCAGCCCCAGCATTTT

J: TRBJ1-2
D: -
size: -
V: TRBV6-5
CDR3: CASSYSNTYGYTF
DNA: TGTGCCAGCAGTTACTCGAACACGTATGGCTACACCTTC

J: TRBJ2-3
D: TRBD2
size: -
V: TRBV7-9
CDR3: CASRAGPDTQYF
DNA: TGTGCCAGCCGAGCGGGGCCGGATACGCAGTATTTT

J: TRBJ2-3
D: TRBD2
size: -
V: TRBV9
CDR3: CASSAEAGGQKDTQYF
DNA: TGTGCCAGCAGCGCAGAAGCGGGGGGGCAAAAAGATACGCAGTATTTT

J: TRBJ2-1
D: TRBD2
size: -
V: TRBV7-8
CDR3: CASTKGLAVPSSYNEQFF
DNA: TGTGCCAGCACCAAGGGACTAGCGGTCCCAAGCTCCTACAATGAGCAGTTCTTC

J: TRBJ1-2
D: -
size: -
V: TRBV5-1
CDR3: CASSLAELRYGYTF
DNA: TGCGCCAGCAGCTTGGCCGAGCTCCGATATGGCTACACCTTC

J: TRBJ2-3
D: TRBD1
size: -
V: TRBV9
CDR3: CASSGTGASTDTQYF
DNA: TGTGCCAGCAGCGGGACAGGGGCTAGCACAGATACGCAGTATTTT

J: TRBJ2-1
D: -
size: -
V: TRBV6-5
CDR3: CASSYSTSEQFF
DNA: TGTGCCAGCAGTTACTCGACATCTGAGCAGTTCTTC

J: TRBJ2-1
D: -
size: -
V: TRBV7-9
CDR3: CASSGGQSPPYNEQFF
DNA: TGTGCCAGCAGCGGAGGACAGTCACCCCCTTACAATGAGCAGTTCTTC

J: TRBJ2-1
D: -
size: -
V: TRBV11-2
CDR3: CASSLGANEQFF
DNA: TGTGCCAGCAGCTTAGGAGCGAATGAGCAGTTCTTC

J: TRBJ1-1
D: -
size: -
V: TRBV2
CDR3: CASSEAGPTEAFF
DNA: TGTGCCAGCAGTGAAGCGGGGCCCACTGAAGCTTTCTTT